The 6 T cell receptor beta chains presented below share a single source sample, sequenced in a study of radiation and T cells in renal cell carcinoma. Documented time point: blood 4 weeks post-SBRT, at nephrectomy. Indicated treatment: 15 Gy SBRT to primary tumor, nephrectomy 4 weeks later. Only in-frame clones appear in the TCRdb table, and some are missing; sequencing was by immunoSEQ multiplex PCR. The profile shows 140,000 to 150,000 clones, 86% of them singletons. The source material was blood, sampled from a patient whose treatment included radiotherapy and nephrectomy. Receptors originate from a woman aged 50 to 65 with renal cell carcinoma.

The chain couples TRBV4-1 to TRBJ2-1; 10 bases align to TRBD2. Looked up from germline, CDR1 is MGHRA and CDR2 is YSYEKL. Germline trimming cut 0 bases from V and 7 bases from J; bases unmatched to any gene: 18. The CDR3 totals 20 residues. CDR3 in DNA: TGCGCCAGCAGCCAAGACAAGGGCCTTTGGGAGCGGGGGGGCCGGAATGAGCAGTTCTTC. Translated, it gives CASSQDKGLWERGGRNEQFF.

Turning to this clone: The junction departs from germline at one end; a sequencing error may be responsible. The chain employs TRBV6-5 and TRBJ1-2; 7 positions match TRBD1. Germline lookup yields CDR1 MNHEY and CDR2 SVGAGI. The CDR3 is 12 residues long. The CDR3 DNA sequence: TGTGCCAGCAGTTTTTCCGAACAGGGGAGAGACTTC. Amino acid sequence: CASSFSEQGRDF.

The rearrangement uses TRBV7-2 and TRBJ2-7, with 10 bases fitting TRBD1. This CDR3 has 17 residues. Per germline, CDR1 SGHTA and CDR2 FQGNSA. The junction had 11 bases not matched to a gene; V was cut back by 4 bases and J by 2 bases. This chain's CDR3 is CASSSRGGTGATYEQYF. The CDR3 DNA reads as TGTGCCAGCAGCTCTAGGGGGGGGACAGGGGCCACCTACGAGCAGTACTTC. Based on the CDR3 plus reference TRBV7-2 and TRBJ2-7, the full variable domain is GAGVSQSPSNKVTEKGKDVELRCDPISGHTALYWYRQSLGQGLEFLIYFQGNSAPDKSGLPSDRFSAERTGGSVSTLTIQRTQQEDSAVYLCASSSRGGTGATYEQYFGPGTRLTVT.

CDR3 loop: CASSSFGGPEQYF. CDR3 bases: TGTGCCAGCAGTAGTTTCGGAGGGCCCGAGCAGTACTTC. The chain employs TRBV2 and TRBJ2-7, with a tentative D call TRBD2 (6 bases). CDR1 SNHLY and CDR2 FYNNEI come from the germline V gene. V lost 5 bases, J lost 6 bases, and 14 bases lay in between. The CDR3 is 13 amino acids. The variable domain in full, with the rest retrieved from reference TRBV2 and TRBJ2-7, is EPEVTQTPSHQVTQMGQEVILRCVPISNHLYFYWYRQILGQKVEFLVSFYNNEISEKSEIFDDQFSVERPDGSNFTLKIRSTKLEDSAMYFCASSSFGGPEQYFGPGTRLTVT.

V gene TRBV19 combines with J gene TRBJ1-1; unclear D gene. V lost 3 bases and J lost 1, with 12 bases in between. Germline V gene data show CDR1 as LNHDA and CDR2 as SQIVND (reference sequence). The CDR3 consists of 15 residues. This CDR3 is CASSMMWGGNTEAFF. In DNA, the CDR3 is TGTGCCAGTAGTATGATGTGGGGAGGGAACACTGAAGCTTTCTTT.

The V call is TRBV18, the J call TRBJ2-7; no clear D. CDR3 length: 12 residues. Per germline, CDR1 KGHSH and CDR2 LQKENI. V was pared by 2 bases and J by 5 bases, with 7 bases between. CDR3 bases: TGTGCCAGCTCACCAAGTACAGACGAGCAGTACTTC. Its protein is CASSPSTDEQYF.